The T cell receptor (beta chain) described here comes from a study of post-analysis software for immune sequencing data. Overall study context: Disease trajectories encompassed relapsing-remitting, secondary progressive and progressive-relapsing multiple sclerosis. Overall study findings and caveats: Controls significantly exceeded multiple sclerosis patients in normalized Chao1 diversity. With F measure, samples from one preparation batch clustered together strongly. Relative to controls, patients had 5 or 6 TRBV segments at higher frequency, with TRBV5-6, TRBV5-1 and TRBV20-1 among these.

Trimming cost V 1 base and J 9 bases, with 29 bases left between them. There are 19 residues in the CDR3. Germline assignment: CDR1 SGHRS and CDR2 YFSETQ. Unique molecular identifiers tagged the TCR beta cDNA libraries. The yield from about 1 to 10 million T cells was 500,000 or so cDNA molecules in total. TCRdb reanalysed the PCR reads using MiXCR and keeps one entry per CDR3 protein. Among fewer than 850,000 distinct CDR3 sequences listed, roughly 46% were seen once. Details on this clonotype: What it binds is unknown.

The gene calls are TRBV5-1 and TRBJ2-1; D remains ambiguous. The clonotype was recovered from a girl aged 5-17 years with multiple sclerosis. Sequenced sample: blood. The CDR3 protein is CASSLLWETGFGSNREQFF. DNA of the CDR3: TGCGCCAGCAGCTTGTTATGGGAAACTGGATTTGGCTCAAACCGTGAGCAGTTCTTC. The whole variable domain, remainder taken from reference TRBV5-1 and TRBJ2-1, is KAGVTQTPRYLIKTRGQQVTLSCSPISGHRSVSWYQQTPGQGLQFLFEYFSETQRNKGNFPGRFSGRQFSNSRSEMNVSTLELGDSALYLCASSLLWETGFGSNREQFFGPGTRLTVL.